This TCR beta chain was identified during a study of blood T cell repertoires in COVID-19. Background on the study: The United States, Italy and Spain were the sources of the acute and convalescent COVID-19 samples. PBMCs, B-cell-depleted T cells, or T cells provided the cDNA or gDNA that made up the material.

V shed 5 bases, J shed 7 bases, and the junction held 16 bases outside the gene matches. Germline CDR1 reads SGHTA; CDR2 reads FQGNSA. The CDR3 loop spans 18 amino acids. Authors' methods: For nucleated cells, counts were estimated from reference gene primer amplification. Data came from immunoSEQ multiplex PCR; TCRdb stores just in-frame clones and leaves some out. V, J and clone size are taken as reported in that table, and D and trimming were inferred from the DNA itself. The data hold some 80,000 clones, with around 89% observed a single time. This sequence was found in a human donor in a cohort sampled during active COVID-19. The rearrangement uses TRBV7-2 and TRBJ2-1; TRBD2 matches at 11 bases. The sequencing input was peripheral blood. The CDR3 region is CASSAEAPLAGGGNEQFF. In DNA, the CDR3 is TGTGCCAGCAGCGCCGAGGCCCCCTTAGCGGGGGGGGGTAATGAGCAGTTCTTC.